The present TCR beta chain was sequenced within a study of T cells after yellow fever vaccination. This clonotype has ten or more counts. Trimming at V came to 1 base and at J to 0 bases, leaving 6 bases not matched to a gene. The CDR3 has 18 residues. The germline V gene has CDR1 LGHNA and CDR2 YNFKEQ. 5'RACE template switching added a universal primer site and UMIs to TCR cDNA. A single record per CDR3 protein comes from TCRdb applying MiXCR to the 5' RACE reads. The data show 50,000 to 75,000 distinct CDR3 sequences, roughly 7.4% seen once. This TCR derives from a man younger than 35 who received the YFV17D yellow fever vaccine. The genes are TRBV4-2 and TRBJ2-2, with TRBD2 identical over 9 bases. The material was CD8+ T cells sorted from PBMCs, obtained on the day of the first yellow fever vaccination. The CDR3 region has the DNA TGTGCCAGCAGCCAAGGGGCCGGACTAGCGCCGAACACCGGGGAGCTGTTTTTT. Translation gives CASSQGAGLAPNTGELFF.